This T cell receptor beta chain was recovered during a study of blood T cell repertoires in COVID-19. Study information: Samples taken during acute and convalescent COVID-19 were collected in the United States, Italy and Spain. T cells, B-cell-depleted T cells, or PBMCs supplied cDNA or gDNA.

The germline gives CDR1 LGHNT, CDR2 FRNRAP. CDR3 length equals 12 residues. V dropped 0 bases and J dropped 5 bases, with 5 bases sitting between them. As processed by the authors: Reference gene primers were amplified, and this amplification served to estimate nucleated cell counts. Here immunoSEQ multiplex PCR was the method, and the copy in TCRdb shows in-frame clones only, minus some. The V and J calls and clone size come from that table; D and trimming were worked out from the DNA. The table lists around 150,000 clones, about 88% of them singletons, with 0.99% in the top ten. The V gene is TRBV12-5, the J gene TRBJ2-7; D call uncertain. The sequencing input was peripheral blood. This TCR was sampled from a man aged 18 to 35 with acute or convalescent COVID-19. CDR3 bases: TGTGCTAGTGGTTTGGTTGGGCACGAGCAGTACTTC. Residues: CASGLVGHEQYF.